Below are 20 T cell receptor beta chains sequenced from a single sample in a study of cytomegalovirus exposure and HLA in healthy donors. Amplification used 60 Vbeta primers and 13 Jbeta primers. Profiling relied on immunoSEQ multiplex PCR, and the TCRdb table lists in-frame clones only, not all of them. The sample yields about 130,000 clones, about 78% seen once. The source material was PBMCs. The receptors derive from a man between 45 and 60 years old in good health and CMV-seronegative.

This clone came up once. The gene calls are TRBV2 and TRBJ2-6, with TRBD1 identical over 7 bases. The CDR3 is made up of 15 amino acids. Germline-derived CDR1 and CDR2 are SNHLY and FYNNEI. Trimming removed 7 bases from V and 0 bases from J; junction bases left unmatched: 3. CDR3 sequence reads: CASTRQGSGANVLTF. The DNA for the CDR3 is TGTGCCAGCACCAGACAGGGCTCTGGGGCCAACGTCCTGACTTTC.

This sequence joins TRBV7-9 and TRBJ2-1, with 9 bases aligning to TRBD2. CDR1 is SEHNR, CDR2 FQNEAQ, per germline (reference sequence). The CDR3 loop spans 16 amino acids. J gave up 4 bases and V 4 bases, and 8 bases lay outside the gene matches. This CDR3 is CASSSTRTSAYNEQFF. Written as DNA, the CDR3 is TGTGCCAGCAGCTCGACGCGGACTAGCGCATACAATGAGCAGTTCTTC.

The genes are TRBV28 and TRBJ1-5; 7 nucleotides agree with TRBD1. CDR3 length: 15 amino acids. Trimming cost V 5 bases and J 0 bases; bases outside gene matches: 4. Germline CDR1 reads MDHEN; CDR2 reads SYDVKM. The CDR3 region has the DNA TGTGCCAGCAGTAGGACAGGAGTTAGCAATCAGCCCCAGCATTTT. This sequence encodes CASSRTGVSNQPQHF.

The V gene is TRBV9, the J gene TRBJ2-5, with 10 bases fitting TRBD1. J lost 5 bases, V lost 1 base, and 2 bases had no gene match. The CDR3 contains 14 residues. Germline CDR1 SGDLS, CDR2 YYNGEE. This chain's CDR3 is CASSVRTGGETQYF. Written as DNA, the CDR3 is TGTGCCAGCAGCGTACGGACAGGGGGGGAGACCCAGTACTTC.

V usage is TRBV7-3 and J usage is TRBJ2-3; D is perhaps TRBD2 (5 bases). Trimming stripped 6 bases from V and 5 bases from J, with 21 bases between. This CDR3 is built from 16 residues. CDR1 and CDR2 (germline): SGHTA, FQGTGA. CDR3 bases: TGTGCCAGCAGGTCCGGGGAATCGGCGGGTCGAGATACGCAGTATTTT. This sequence encodes CASRSGESAGRDTQYF.

This chain uses TRBV19 with TRBJ2-1; 7 bases are a match to TRBD2. This CDR3 has 16 amino acids. V shed 3 bases and J 2 bases; nucleotides not matched to a gene: 7. Germline V gene data show CDR1 as LNHDA and CDR2 as SQIVND (reference sequence). The CDR3 DNA sequence: TGTGCCAGTAGTATGCTACTAGCGAGAACCTACAATGAGCAGTTCTTC. It encodes CASSMLLARTYNEQFF.

This chain joins TRBV7-2 and TRBJ2-7; 8 bases are a match to TRBD1. The ends lost 1 base at V and 2 bases at J; junction bases unmatched: 10. Germline loops: CDR1 SGHTA, CDR2 FQGNSA. The CDR3 sequence is 17 residues long. The DNA of the CDR3 is TGTGCCAGCAGCTTAGTCTCCTCCGGGACAGGTGCCTACGAGCAGTACTTC. Its translation: CASSLVSSGTGAYEQYF.

This rearrangement joins TRBV27 to TRBJ2-7; the match to TRBD1 covers 9 bases. The CDR3 is made up of 15 amino acids. Germline CDR1 is MNHEY and CDR2 is SMNVEV (reference sequence). Germline trimming cut 6 bases from V and 2 bases from J; bases unmatched to any gene: 8. CDR3 nucleotides: TGTGCCAGCAGACCCGGGACAGGGTCCCCCTACGAGCAGTACTTC. It yields the protein CASRPGTGSPYEQYF.

Turning to this clone: This same CDR3 is encoded by further DNA sequences in the sample. The gene calls are TRBV6-5 and TRBJ2-1; 10 nucleotides match TRBD1. The CDR3 is 15 amino acids. J lost 0 bases, V lost 6 bases, and 2 bases had no gene match. CDR1 is MNHEY and CDR2 is SVGAGI in the germline V gene. CDR3 amino acids: CASSRDRGSYNEQFF. The CDR3 DNA reads TGTGCCAGCAGCCGGGACAGGGGCTCCTACAATGAGCAGTTCTTC.

The J gene is TRBJ1-1, the V gene TRBV28; D is perhaps TRBD1 (6 bases). Trimming pared 6 bases from V and 1 base from J, leaving 12 bases between. Germline V CDR1 and CDR2: MDHEN, SYDVKM. The CDR3 loop spans 14 amino acids. The CDR3: CASRMDSRNTEAFF. In DNA, the CDR3 is TGTGCCAGCAGGATGGACAGCCGGAACACTGAAGCTTTCTTT.

The chain joins TRBV6-1 to TRBJ1-3; no clear D. Germline V gene lookup returns CDR1 MNHNS and CDR2 SASEGT. The length of the CDR3 is 16 residues. Trimming cost V 0 bases and J 0 bases, with 9 bases left between them. The CDR3 coding sequence is TGTGCCAGCAGTGAAGCACTCTCGAGCTCTGGAAACACCATATATTTT. This sequence encodes CASSEALSSSGNTIYF.

This chain connects TRBV29-1 to TRBJ2-3, with D maybe TRBD1 (6 bases). The CDR3 has 17 amino acids. The germline V gene encodes CDR1 SQVTM and CDR2 ANQGSEA. Trimming cost V 6 bases and J 2 bases, with 24 bases left between them. The CDR3 protein is CSVKTLTTGISTDTQYF. DNA of the CDR3: TGCAGCGTCAAGACCTTAACAACAGGGATCTCCACAGATACGCAGTATTTT.

This chain links TRBV11-1 with TRBJ2-5, with D perhaps TRBD1 (6 bases). V shed 2 bases and J shed 5 bases, with 9 bases lying between them. Looked up from germline, CDR1 is SGHAT and CDR2 is FQDESV (reference sequence). The CDR3 is 13 amino acids. CDR3: CASSLQGKETQYF. Here the CDR3 DNA reads TGTGCCAGCAGCTTACAGGGGAAGGAGACCCAGTACTTC.

Here the CDR3 reads CAIRAGEQLLHGYTF. CDR3 sequence (DNA): TGTGCCATCAGGGCCGGGGAACAGCTCCTCCATGGCTACACCTTC. The chain is built from TRBV10-3 and TRBJ1-2; D gene ambiguous. Germline V lookup: CDR1 ENHRY, CDR2 SYGVKD. CDR3 length: 15 amino acids. Trimming shortened V by 6 bases and J by 6 bases, and 20 bases separated the two germline ends.

The V call is TRBV21-1, the J call TRBJ1-5; the table's D gene call, TRBD1, was not cross checked with the DNA. TRBV21-1 is tagged as a pseudogene. The CDR3 has 14 residues. The CDR3 reads CASSTDRAHQPQHF. CDR3 coding DNA: TGTGCCAGCAGCACCGACAGGGCCCATCAGCCCCAGCATTTT.

This chain uses TRBV18 with TRBJ1-3; D gene ambiguous. The V gene's germline CDR1 is KGHSH and CDR2 LQKENI. V lost 2 bases to trimming and J lost 2 bases, with 13 bases between them. The CDR3 spans 16 residues. CDR3: CASSPSEAPTGNTIYF. DNA for the CDR3: TGTGCCAGCTCACCATCGGAGGCACCGACTGGAAACACCATATATTTT.

This chain uses TRBV7-2 with TRBJ2-5, with 9 bases fitting TRBD2. V lost 0 bases to trimming and J lost 5 bases; unmatched junction nucleotides: 13. Germline-derived CDR1 and CDR2 are SGHTA and FQGNSA. This CDR3 region has 18 residues. This CDR3 is CASSLAPIGAGGRETQYF. The CDR3 region has the DNA TGTGCCAGCAGCTTAGCCCCCATAGGGGCGGGAGGGCGGGAGACCCAGTACTTC.

The V gene is TRBV5-8, the J gene TRBJ1-2; TRBD1 matches 9 bases. The V gene's germline CDR1 is SGHTS and CDR2 YDEGEE. The CDR3 loop spans 16 amino acids. The J segment lost 1 base and the V segment lost 5 bases, leaving 9 bases of the junction unmatched. The CDR3 here is CASSGSTGGGNYGYTF. The CDR3 coding sequence is TGTGCCAGCAGTGGTTCTACAGGGGGCGGTAACTATGGCTACACCTTC.

The chain carries TRBV7-2 and TRBJ1-3; weak D call: TRBD1 (6 bases). V gave up 3 bases and J gave up 4 bases, with 13 bases separating them. Germline V gives CDR1 SGHTA, CDR2 FQGNSA. CDR3 length: 15 amino acids. In DNA, the CDR3 is TGTGCCAGCAGCTTGAGAAACGGACAGGGAAACACCATATATTTT. As protein: CASSLRNGQGNTIYF.

V is TRBV4-3 and J is TRBJ2-7; no clear D gene. This CDR3 contains 11 residues. Germline CDR1 and CDR2: LGHNA and YSLEER. Trimming cost V 6 bases and J 5 bases, with 8 bases left between them. The CDR3 here is CASRRLHEQYF. The DNA of the CDR3 is TGCGCCAGCAGACGGTTGCACGAGCAGTACTTC.